Listed here is a single TCR beta chain. This CDR3 is built from 16 residues. Germline loops: CDR1 LGHDT, CDR2 YNNKEL (reference sequence). Losses at the gene ends were 0 bases for V and 3 bases for J; bases not matched to a gene: 3. How the authors handled the data: Amplification of reference gene primers was used by the study to estimate nucleated cell counts. Repertoires were generated with immunoSEQ multiplex PCR, while TCRdb's copy carries only in-frame clones and drops some. V, J and clone size derive from that table, while D and trimming were established from the DNA sequence. Here the sample spans approximately 330,000 clones, about 87% being singletons. Patients of the Seattle cohort, enrolled during active infection, were followed longitudinally. The sample comes from a study of blood T cell repertoires in COVID-19. Across the study: Sites across the United States, Italy and Spain contributed samples from acute and convalescent COVID-19. From T cells, B-cell-depleted T cells, or PBMCs came the material, which was cDNA or gDNA.

The sample consisted of peripheral blood. The receptor comes from a man aged 25 to 45 with COVID-19, enrolled during active disease. This chain links TRBV3-1 (or the pseudogene TRBV3-2) with TRBJ2-1; 9 bases align to TRBD2. The CDR3 coding sequence is TGTGCCAGCAGCCAAGATCTGACTAGCGGCTACAATGAGCAGTTCTTC. It yields the protein CASSQDLTSGYNEQFF.